This T cell receptor (beta chain) was recovered during a study of blood T cell repertoires in COVID-19. Turning to the study itself: The United States, Italy and Spain provided the acute and convalescent COVID-19 samples.

Assay used: immunoSEQ multiplex PCR; TCRdb lists only in-frame clones, some missing. This table holds 90,000 to 130,000 clones, roughly 82% found once. The CDR3 length is 14 residues. The material sequenced was peripheral blood. The TCR sequence derives from a woman aged 55 to 70 with acute or convalescent COVID-19. This chain uses TRBV21-1 with TRBJ2-7; the table's TRBD1 call for D was not verified on the DNA. TRBV21-1 is labeled a pseudogene. For the CDR3, the DNA is TGTGCCAGCAGTAACAGCTACCAATCCTACGAGCAGTACTTC. This codes for CASSNSYQSYEQYF.